These 8 T cell receptor beta chains were sequenced from one sample in a study of cytomegalovirus exposure and HLA in healthy donors. TCRdb's table, derived via immunoSEQ multiplex PCR, lists solely in-frame clones and lacks some. The data contain about 130,000 clones, 70% to 85% of them singletons. Sequenced sample: PBMCs. These receptors were obtained from a man in his thirties or forties in good health and CMV-seropositive.

The CDR3 nucleotides are TGCGCCAGCAGCCAAGATGAAGCATACGGTGGCTACACCTTC. Its protein is CASSQDEAYGGYTF. The chain uses TRBV4-1 and TRBJ1-2; D is uncertain. CDR3 length equals 14 residues. V was cut by 0 bases and J by 7 bases, with 12 bases left in between. From germline, CDR1 is MGHRA and CDR2 YSYEKL.

The J gene is TRBJ2-3, the V gene TRBV18; 10 bases map to TRBD2. Germline loops: CDR1 KGHSH, CDR2 LQKENI. CDR3 length equals 15 residues. Trimming removed 4 bases from V and 5 bases from J; junction bases left unmatched: 6. The CDR3 sequence is CASSRAGGPGDTQYF. The CDR3 region has the DNA TGTGCCAGCTCACGAGCGGGAGGGCCGGGAGATACGCAGTATTTT.

The chain is built from TRBV2 and TRBJ2-2, with D tentatively TRBD2 (6 bases). Germline V gene lookup returns CDR1 SNHLY and CDR2 FYNNEI. Between the trimmed V and J ends, which lost 11 bases and 1 base, there was a span of 11 bases. The CDR3 covers 13 residues. This CDR3 reads CAWRGKNTGELFF. CDR3 nucleotide sequence: TGTGCCTGGAGGGGAAAGAACACCGGGGAGCTGTTTTTT.

CDR3 in amino acids: CASSSSAGGTDTQYF. The CDR3 DNA reads TGTGCCAGCAGCTCCTCCGCGGGAGGCACAGATACGCAGTATTTT. The chain combines TRBV7-3 with TRBJ2-3; 7 bases align to TRBD2. The CDR3 length is 15 residues. Trimming took 4 bases from V and 1 from J; bases not matched to a gene: 5. Germline CDR1 is SGHTA and CDR2 is FQGTGA.

V usage is TRBV5-6 and J usage is TRBJ1-1, with 10 positions matching TRBD1. CDR1 is SGHDT, CDR2 YYEEEE, per germline. This CDR3 has 16 residues. After removal of 4 bases from V and 2 bases from J, the junction contained 8 bases not matched to a gene. CDR3 nucleotides: TGTGCCAGCAGCCCAGACAAGACAGGGGGCAACACTGAAGCTTTCTTT. As protein: CASSPDKTGGNTEAFF.

V and J are TRBV6-6 and TRBJ2-2; 7 nucleotides align to TRBD1. V lost 4 bases and J lost 3; bases outside the gene matches: 5. The CDR3 is 15 residues long. Germline V CDR1 and CDR2: MNHNY, SVGAGI (reference sequence). The chain's CDR3 is CASSLGQTYTGELFF. The CDR3 nucleotides read TGTGCCAGCAGTTTGGGACAGACCTACACCGGGGAGCTGTTTTTT.

This chain uses TRBV27 with TRBJ1-2, with a possible D match to TRBD1 (5 bases). In germline, CDR1 is MNHEY, CDR2 SMNVEV (reference sequence). The CDR3 sequence is 12 residues long. V lost 5 bases and J 4 bases, leaving 8 bases between the germline ends. CDR3 in amino acids: CASSPQGYGYTF. The CDR3 nucleotides are TGTGCCAGCAGTCCCCAGGGCTATGGCTACACCTTC.

This chain connects TRBV2 to TRBJ1-1; maybe TRBD1 (5 bases). The CDR3 totals 11 residues. CDR1 SNHLY and CDR2 FYNNEI come from the germline V gene. The V end lost 7 bases, the J end lost 7 bases, and 10 bases lay between the germline ends. CDR3 in amino acids: CASITGVEAFF. CDR3 coding DNA: TGTGCCAGCATAACGGGGGTTGAAGCTTTCTTT. The full variable domain, with the rest looked up from reference TRBV2 and TRBJ1-1, is EPEVTQTPSHQVTQMGQEVILRCVPISNHLYFYWYRQILGQKVEFLVSFYNNEISEKSEIFDDQFSVERPDGSNFTLKIRSTKLEDSAMYFCASITGVEAFFGQGTRLTVV.